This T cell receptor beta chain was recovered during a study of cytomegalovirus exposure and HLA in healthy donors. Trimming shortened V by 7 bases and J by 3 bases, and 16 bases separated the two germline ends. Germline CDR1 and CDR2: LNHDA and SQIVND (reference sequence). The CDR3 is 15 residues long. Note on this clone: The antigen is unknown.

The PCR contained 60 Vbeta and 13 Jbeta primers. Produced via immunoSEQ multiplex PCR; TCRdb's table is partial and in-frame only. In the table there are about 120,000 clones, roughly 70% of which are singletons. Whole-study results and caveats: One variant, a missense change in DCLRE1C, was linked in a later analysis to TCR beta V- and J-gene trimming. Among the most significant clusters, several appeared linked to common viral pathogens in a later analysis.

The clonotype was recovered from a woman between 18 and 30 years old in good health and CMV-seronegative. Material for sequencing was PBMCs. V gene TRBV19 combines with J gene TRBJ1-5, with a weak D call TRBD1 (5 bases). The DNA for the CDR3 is TGTGCCAGTACGTTAGGACGGGGGATCAATCAGCCCCAGCATTTT. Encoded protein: CASTLGRGINQPQHF.